This record covers a single TCR beta chain. The antigen remains unidentified. Germline assignment: CDR1 ENHRY and CDR2 SYGVKD. CDR3 length equals 14 residues. The V gene end was trimmed by 4 bases and the J gene end by 3 bases; junction bases not matched to a gene: 6. The sample comes from a study of beta chain features in type 1 diabetes. Turning to the study itself: Regarding age, gender and cell yields, patients proved similar to healthy donors.

Overall study results and limits: Shorter TCRB CDR3s, moderately but significantly so, were found in Type 1 diabetes patients in all four CD4+ subsets.

Expressed TCRB transcripts were sequenced after all isolated RNA was converted to cDNA. Generated by immunoSEQ multiplex PCR, the TCRdb table keeps only in-frame clones and is missing some. The data contain a few hundred thousand clones, approximately 15% of them singletons. The sequenced sample was naive CD4+ T cells from blood. V gene TRBV10-3 combines with J gene TRBJ2-7, with 7 bases identical to TRBD1. The sequence was collected from a man aged 25 to 40 with type 1 diabetes. The CDR3, as DNA: TGTGCCATCAGTGCCGCCCGGGACAGCTACGAGCAGTACTTC. It encodes CAISAARDSYEQYF.